A single sample gave rise to the 20 T cell receptor beta chains below, sequenced in a study of blood T cell repertoires in COVID-19 (dated by TCRdb to 2020 to 2021). The library was obtained by the immunoSEQ multiplex PCR assay. TCRdb took over this immuneACCESS table, retaining in-frame rearrangements with V and J assigned. Such tables are incomplete; in checked studies, under half of the missing clones stem from an unresolved V gene, and the remainder is unexplained. Present in this sample are some 87,000 clones, 80% to 95% of which were seen just once. The ten most abundant clones make up 6.3% of the sample. Sequenced: peripheral blood. The receptors originated from a woman between 55 and 75 years old with active COVID-19.

The CDR3 is CASSQGLPSYNEQFF. The CDR3 nucleotides are TGTGCCAGCAGTCAGGGACTCCCCTCCTACAATGAGCAGTTCTTC. The rearrangement links TRBV25-1 to TRBJ2-1, with a possible D match to TRBD2 (6 bases). The CDR3 consists of 15 residues. Germline V gene lookup returns CDR1 MGHDK and CDR2 SYGVNS. V was shortened by 5 bases and J by 0 bases, with 11 bases between the two germline ends.

This rearrangement joins TRBV3-1 (or the pseudogene TRBV3-2) to TRBJ1-3, with unresolved D. The CDR3 runs to 15 residues. The V and J ends lost 4 bases and 1 base respectively, with 11 bases between them. Per the germline V gene, CDR1 is LGHDT and CDR2 is YNNKEL (reference sequence). The CDR3 region is CASSLGPLSGNTIYF. The CDR3 DNA reads TGTGCCAGCAGCCTTGGGCCGTTATCTGGAAACACCATATATTTT.

The gene calls are TRBV3-1 (or the pseudogene TRBV3-2) and TRBJ1-5; D uncertain. Germline CDR1 and CDR2: LGHDT and YNNKEL (reference sequence). V shed 4 bases and J shed 0 bases, with 7 bases lying between them. This CDR3 is 14 amino acids long. The CDR3 here is CASSRAGSNQPQHF. As DNA, the CDR3 is TGTGCCAGCAGCCGAGCAGGTAGCAATCAGCCCCAGCATTTT.

This chain connects TRBV28 to TRBJ1-6; perhaps TRBD1 as D (6 bases). The V gene lost 5 bases and the J gene lost 2 bases, with 10 bases spanning the gap. This CDR3 comprises 15 residues. Germline CDR1 is MDHEN and CDR2 is SYDVKM. For the CDR3, the DNA is TGTGCCAGCAGTGAACGACAGGCCTATAATTCACCCCTCCACTTT. Protein: CASSERQAYNSPLHF.

J is TRBJ2-7 and V is TRBV19; possible D gene TRBD1, 5 bases. CDR3 length: 13 residues. V was clipped by 5 bases and J by 6 bases, with 14 bases between them. Germline V gene sequence: CDR1 LNHDA, CDR2 SQIVND (reference sequence). CDR3 coding DNA: TGTGCCAGTAGTCCTCATCAGACAGCCGAGCAGTACTTC. As protein: CASSPHQTAEQYF.

This rearrangement joins TRBV5-8 to TRBJ2-7; 8 bases agree with TRBD2. This CDR3 is 15 amino acids long. J lost 5 bases, V lost 4 bases, and 11 bases had no gene match. Germline V gene lookup returns CDR1 SGHTS and CDR2 YDEGEE. As DNA, the CDR3 is TGTGCCAGCAGCGTAACCGGGAGGGTGGGCCACGAGCAGTACTTC. As protein: CASSVTGRVGHEQYF.

This chain connects TRBV3-1 (or the pseudogene TRBV3-2) to TRBJ2-1; 10 positions agree with TRBD2. CDR3 length equals 15 residues. Looked up from germline, CDR1 is LGHDT and CDR2 is YNNKEL (reference sequence). Trimming at V came to 3 bases and at J to 5 bases, leaving 4 bases not matched to a gene. As DNA, the CDR3 is TGTGCCAGCAGCCAGAGCGGGGGGGGTGACAATGAGCAGTTCTTC. Protein sequence: CASSQSGGGDNEQFF.

V usage is TRBV6-5 and J usage is TRBJ1-2; 9 nucleotides match TRBD1. Germline V lookup: CDR1 MNHEY, CDR2 SVGAGI. CDR3 length equals 14 residues. V gave up 6 bases and J gave up 5 bases; unmatched junction bases: 7. The CDR3 loop reads CASRLTGGAYGYTF. The CDR3 DNA follows: TGTGCCAGCAGGCTTACAGGGGGCGCTTATGGCTACACCTTC.

The rearrangement uses TRBV6-5 and TRBJ1-2; weak D call: TRBD1 (6 bases). The CDR3 sequence is 14 residues long. CDR1 and CDR2 from the germline V gene are MNHEY and SVGAGI. V lost 6 bases to trimming and J lost 8 bases, with 19 bases between them. The CDR3 protein is CASRSITGSRGYTF. The CDR3 nucleotides are TGTGCCAGCAGATCCATAACAGGGAGTAGGGGCTACACCTTC.

This chain links TRBV28 with TRBJ2-5; 8 bases match TRBD1. V was pared by 10 bases and J by 4 bases, with 5 bases of the junction left unmatched. This CDR3 contains 12 residues. CDR1 MDHEN and CDR2 SYDVKM come from the germline V gene. The CDR3 region has the DNA TGTGCCATTACAGGGGGAAGAGAGACCCAGTACTTC. Its protein product is CAITGGRETQYF. Variable domain in full (rest from reference TRBV28 and TRBJ2-5): DVKVTQSSRYLVKRTGEKVFLECVQDMDHENMFWYRQDPGLGLRLIYFSYDVKMKEKGDIPEGYSVSREKKERFSLILESASTNQTSMYLCAITGGRETQYFGPGTRLLVL.

The chain employs TRBV5-4 and TRBJ2-1, with 12 bases aligning to TRBD2. V lost 1 base, J lost 8 bases, and 7 bases stayed unmatched. Germline lookup yields CDR1 SGHNT and CDR2 YYREEE (reference sequence). The CDR3 spans 16 residues. CDR3 sequence: CASSLRLAGGIDEQFF. In DNA, the CDR3 is TGTGCCAGCAGCTTGCGCCTAGCGGGAGGGATAGATGAGCAGTTCTTC.

The chain recombines TRBV11-3 with TRBJ1-1, with D perhaps TRBD1 (5 bases). The CDR3 sequence is 18 residues long. Trimming took off 5 bases at V and 3 bases at J, with 25 bases between the two ends. Germline V lookup: CDR1 SGHNT, CDR2 YENEEA. The CDR3 protein is CASSPVGKGRQGYTEAFF. CDR3 bases: TGTGCCAGCAGCCCCGTTGGGAAAGGGCGGCAGGGTTACACTGAAGCTTTCTTT.

This CDR3 is CSVVIGANYGYTF. CDR3 DNA sequence: TGCAGCGTTGTAATCGGAGCCAACTATGGCTACACCTTC. V is TRBV29-1 and J is TRBJ1-2; D remains ambiguous. The V gene lost 4 bases and the J gene lost 2 bases, with 11 bases spanning the gap. CDR3 length equals 13 residues. Germline V CDR1 and CDR2: SQVTM, ANQGSEA.

The chain joins TRBV30 to TRBJ2-1; a weak D match, TRBD2 (6 bases). The CDR3 has 16 residues. Between the trimmed V and J ends, which lost 0 bases and 0 bases, there was a span of 12 bases. Germline V gene lookup returns CDR1 GTSNPN and CDR2 SVGIG (reference sequence). This CDR3 reads CAWSVRSSGSYNEQFF. The CDR3 coding sequence is TGTGCCTGGAGTGTGAGGAGTAGCGGCTCCTACAATGAGCAGTTCTTC.

The rearrangement joins TRBV19 to TRBJ2-2, with D maybe TRBD1 (5 bases). V dropped 3 bases and J dropped 4 bases, with 12 bases sitting between them. Germline V gene sequence: CDR1 LNHDA, CDR2 SQIVND (reference sequence). The CDR3 extends over 15 amino acids. The CDR3 DNA is TGTGCCAGTAGTATTCAACAGGCCTTCACCGGGGAGCTGTTTTTT. Its protein is CASSIQQAFTGELFF.

The chain recombines TRBV19 with TRBJ1-5; a weak D match, TRBD1 (5 bases). The germline gives CDR1 LNHDA, CDR2 SQIVND (reference sequence). V shed 2 bases and J shed 2 bases, with 13 bases lying between them. The CDR3 covers 16 residues. The CDR3, as DNA: TGTGCCAGTAGTATAAAGAGCTCGGGGGGCAATCAGCCCCAGCATTTT. It translates to CASSIKSSGGNQPQHF. The variable domain in full, with the rest retrieved from reference TRBV19 and TRBJ1-5, is DGGITQSPKYLFRKEGQNVTLSCEQNLNHDAMYWYRQDPGQGLRLIYYSQIVNDFQKGDIAEGYSVSREKKESFPLTVTSAQKNPTAFYLCASSIKSSGGNQPQHFGDGTRLSIL.

V and J are TRBV28 and TRBJ1-1; weak D call: TRBD1 (6 bases). Germline V lookup: CDR1 MDHEN, CDR2 SYDVKM. The CDR3 contains 14 residues. The V and J ends lost 6 bases and 5 bases respectively, with 16 bases between them. This CDR3 is CASRKQGTRTEAFF. The CDR3 DNA sequence: TGTGCCAGCAGAAAACAGGGCACGAGAACTGAAGCTTTCTTT. Looking up the rest from reference TRBV28 and TRBJ1-1 gives the full variable domain: DVKVTQSSRYLVKRTGEKVFLECVQDMDHENMFWYRQDPGLGLRLIYFSYDVKMKEKGDIPEGYSVSREKKERFSLILESASTNQTSMYLCASRKQGTRTEAFFGQGTRLTVV.

The chain recombines TRBV10-3 with TRBJ1-5; possible D gene TRBD1, 5 bases. CDR1 and CDR2 (germline): ENHRY, SYGVKD. The CDR3 contains 14 residues. Trimming took 0 bases from V and 2 from J, leaving 5 bases between them. As DNA, the CDR3 is TGTGCCATCAGTGAGTCAGGGGGCAATCAGCCCCAGCATTTT. This sequence encodes CAISESGGNQPQHF.

This clone appeared a single time. The chain is built from TRBV20-1 and TRBJ2-2; D is undetermined. V was cut by 4 bases and J by 7 bases, with 7 bases left in between. The CDR3 is 11 amino acids. CDR1 is DFQATT, CDR2 SNEGSKA, per germline (reference sequence). CDR3 protein: CSAKYSGELFF. CDR3 coding DNA: TGCAGTGCTAAATACAGCGGGGAGCTGTTTTTT.

This chain uses TRBV2 with TRBJ1-6; TRBD1 might be the D (6 bases). The length of the CDR3 is 15 residues. V dropped 3 bases and J dropped 7 bases, with 13 bases sitting between them. Per germline, CDR1 SNHLY and CDR2 FYNNEI. CDR3 region: CASSERGAKNSPLHF. The CDR3 nucleotides read TGTGCCAGCAGTGAGCGGGGGGCGAAGAATTCACCCCTCCACTTT.